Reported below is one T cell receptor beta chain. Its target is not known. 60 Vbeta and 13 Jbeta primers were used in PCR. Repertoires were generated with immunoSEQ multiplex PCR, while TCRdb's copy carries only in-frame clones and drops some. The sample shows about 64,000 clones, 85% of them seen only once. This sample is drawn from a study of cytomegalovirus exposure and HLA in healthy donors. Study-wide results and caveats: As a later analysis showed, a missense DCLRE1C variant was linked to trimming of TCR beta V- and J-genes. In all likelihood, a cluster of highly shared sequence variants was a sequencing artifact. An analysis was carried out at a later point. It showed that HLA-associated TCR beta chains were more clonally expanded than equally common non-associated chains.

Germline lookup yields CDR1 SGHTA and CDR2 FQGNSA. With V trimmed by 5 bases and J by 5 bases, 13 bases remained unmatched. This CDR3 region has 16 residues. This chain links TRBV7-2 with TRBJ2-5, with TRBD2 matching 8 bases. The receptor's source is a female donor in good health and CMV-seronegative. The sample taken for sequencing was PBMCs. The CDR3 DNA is TGTGCCAGCAGCCGGGTTAGCGGGAAACTGTGGGAGACCCAGTACTTC. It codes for CASSRVSGKLWETQYF. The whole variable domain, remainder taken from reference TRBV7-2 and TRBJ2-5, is GAGVSQSPSNKVTEKGKDVELRCDPISGHTALYWYRQSLGQGLEFLIYFQGNSAPDKSGLPSDRFSAERTGGSVSTLTIQRTQQEDSAVYLCASSRVSGKLWETQYFGPGTRLLVL.